The present T cell receptor beta chain was sequenced within a study of blood T cell repertoires in COVID-19. The CDR3 totals 13 residues. The J segment lost 4 bases and the V segment lost 5 bases, leaving 5 bases of the junction unmatched. From germline, CDR1 is MNHEY and CDR2 SVGAGI. This clone was seen a single time. The method was immunoSEQ multiplex PCR; TCRdb's version includes in-frame clones alone and lacks a portion of them. The sample comprises under 450,000 clones, over 65% of which are singletons, and under 1.2% rests with the top ten. The source material was peripheral blood. This chain links TRBV6-5 with TRBJ2-7; 7 positions match TRBD1. The TCR was taken from a human donor with acute or convalescent COVID-19. The donor label of this sample is uncertain. The CDR3 DNA follows: TGTGCCAGCAGTCTTGGGACAGAATACGAGCAGTACTTC. Translating it yields CASSLGTEYEQYF.